These T cell receptor beta chains were read from a single sample in a study of blood T cell repertoires in COVID-19. Libraries were prepared by immunoSEQ multiplex PCR; TCRdb keeps only in-frame clonotypes and omits some of them. The table has some 80,000 clones, 75% to 90% seen once. The material sequenced was peripheral blood. The receptors originated from a human donor in a cohort sampled during active COVID-19. The CDR3 runs from the conserved cysteine through the conserved F or W. A D gene is named only where the DNA matches it firmly. Rows give clone size only sometimes, using once, few, many, or a class for an expanded clone.

j_call,cdr3_length,clone_size,d_call,v_call,cdr3_nt,cdr3_aa
TRBJ1-2,13,.,.,TRBV2,TGTGCCAGCGAGGAAGAACCTAACTATGGCTACACCTTC,CASEEEPNYGYTF
TRBJ1-1,15,few,.,TRBV19,TGTGCCAGTACGAGCTTTGGAGGCATGAACACTGAAGCTTTCTTT,CASTSFGGMNTEAFF
TRBJ1-6,14,.,TRBD1,TRBV11-1,TGTGCCAGCAGTCGGACAGGGGGTAATTCACCCCTCCACTTT,CASSRTGGNSPLHF
TRBJ2-2,17,.,TRBD2,TRBV6-2/TRBV6-3,TGTGCCAGCAGTTTGGAGCGGGGGAAAGTGAACACCGGGGAGCTGTTTTTT,CASSLERGKVNTGELFF
TRBJ2-5,15,.,.,TRBV9,TGTGCCAGCAGCGTAGTTCAGGGGGGACAAGAGACCCAGTACTTC,CASSVVQGGQETQYF
TRBJ1-3,15,.,TRBD1,TRBV6-1,TGTGCCAGCAGTGAAGAGGGCAGGGGGAGAAACACCATATATTTT,CASSEEGRGRNTIYF
TRBJ2-3,15,.,TRBD2,TRBV2,TGTGCCAGCAGTGAAGAGACTAGCGGGAGATATACGCAGTATTTT,CASSEETSGRYTQYF
TRBJ1-2,15,.,TRBD1,TRBV5-1,TGCGCCAGCAGCTTGGAGGGACAGGGGGACGGTGGCTACACCTTC,CASSLEGQGDGGYTF
TRBJ2-7,12,.,TRBD1,TRBV29-1,TGCAGCGTAACAGGGGCCTCCTACGAGCAGTACTTC,CSVTGASYEQYF
TRBJ2-3,15,.,TRBD1,TRBV11-2,TGTGCCAGCAGCTGGACAGGGGGCAGCACAGATACGCAGTATTTT,CASSWTGGSTDTQYF
TRBJ1-2,15,.,.,TRBV4-3,TGCGCCAGCAGCCAAGTGGGGAGGAGCCGCTATGGCTACACCTTC,CASSQVGRSRYGYTF
TRBJ1-1,15,.,TRBD1,TRBV4-2,TGTGCCAGCAGCCCTTTGACAGGGCGGAACACTGAAGCTTTCTTT,CASSPLTGRNTEAFF
TRBJ2-5,13,.,TRBD1,TRBV30,TGTGCCTGGAGTTACAGGGGTCAGGAGACCCAGTACTTC,CAWSYRGQETQYF
TRBJ1-6,19,.,TRBD1,TRBV28,TGTGCCAGCAGTTTATTAGCGTTACGGACCAGGGGGTCTAATTCACCCCTCCACTTT,CASSLLALRTRGSNSPLHF
TRBJ2-1,16,.,TRBD2,TRBV6-1,TGTGCCAGCAGTGATATGGCGGGGGGGCTTAGCAATGAGCAGTTCTTC,CASSDMAGGLSNEQFF
TRBJ2-7,16,few,.,TRBV10-3,TGTGCCATCAGTGAGTCGCAATGGAGACTACGGTACGAGCAGTACTTC,CAISESQWRLRYEQYF
TRBJ1-2,11,.,.,TRBV4-2,TGTGCCAGCAGCCGAAGGGGGGGCTACACCTTC,CASSRRGGYTF
TRBJ1-1,13,.,.,TRBV3-1/TRBV3-2,TGTGCCAGCAGTAAAGCAGGGGTCGGTGAAGCTTTCTTT,CASSKAGVGEAFF
TRBJ1-6,13,.,.,TRBV30,TGTGCCTGGACCCGGGGGGCGAATTCACCCCTCCACTTT,CAWTRGANSPLHF
TRBJ2-7,13,once,.,TRBV11-2,TGTGCCAGCAGCTTACTTCACACCTACGAGCAGTACTTC,CASSLLHTYEQYF
TRBJ1-5,13,.,TRBD1,TRBV10-3,TGTGCCATCAGTCGGGACAGAAATCAGCCCCAGCATTTT,CAISRDRNQPQHF
TRBJ2-1,17,once,TRBD2,TRBV3-1/TRBV3-2,TGTGCCAGCAGCCCTCTACCGACTAGCGGGAGACTCAATGAGCAGTTCTTC,CASSPLPTSGRLNEQFF
TRBJ2-2,14,once,TRBD2,TRBV7-2,TGTGCCAGCAGCCCTGGGACTAGCGACGGGGAGCTGTTTTTT,CASSPGTSDGELFF
TRBJ1-5,15,.,.,TRBV3-1/TRBV3-2,TGTGCCAGGCCGGGGATGAGTATCGCAAATCAGCCCCAGCATTTT,CARPGMSIANQPQHF
TRBJ2-3,16,.,TRBD2,TRBV5-4,TGTGCCAGCAGCTTGCCCAGCGGGGGGGCTGCAGATACGCAGTATTTT,CASSLPSGGAADTQYF
TRBJ2-1,14,.,.,TRBV3-1/TRBV3-2,TGTGCCAGCAGCCAAGTGTTCAGTGACAATGAGCAGTTCTTC,CASSQVFSDNEQFF
TRBJ1-3,15,.,.,TRBV24-1,TGTGCCACCTCATCCGGACGGGGGGCTGGAAACACCATATATTTT,CATSSGRGAGNTIYF
TRBJ1-2,15,.,.,TRBV5-1,TGCGCCAGCAGCTCGACCTTGACGGGGAACTATGGCTACACCTTC,CASSSTLTGNYGYTF
TRBJ1-2,16,once,.,TRBV5-4,TGTGCCAGCAGCTTGAAAGGAGGGGCCCTTAACTATGGCTACACCTTC,CASSLKGGALNYGYTF
TRBJ2-7,15,.,.,TRBV4-1,TGCGCCAGCAGCCATGAGGGAGGGGGGGCCTACGAGCAGTACTTC,CASSHEGGGAYEQYF
TRBJ2-7,15,.,.,TRBV4-3,TGCGCCAGCAGCCCACCTGAGAGGGAACAATACGAGCAGTACTTC,CASSPPEREQYEQYF
TRBJ2-1,15,once,TRBD2,TRBV28,TGTGCCAGCAGAAGAGTAGCGGGAGATAACAATGAGCAGTTCTTC,CASRRVAGDNNEQFF
TRBJ2-7,15,.,.,TRBV5-3,TGTGCCAGAAGCTGGGTAGAGTATAGCGGCTACGAGCAGTACTTC,CARSWVEYSGYEQYF
TRBJ2-7,14,.,TRBD1,TRBV3-1/TRBV3-2,TGTGCCAGCAGCCAACTACGGGACAGGGACGAGCAGTACTTC,CASSQLRDRDEQYF
TRBJ2-5,15,once,.,TRBV7-9,TGTGCCAGCATAGCGGCCAAAAACGGGGGAGAGACCCAGTACTTC,CASIAAKNGGETQYF
TRBJ2-1,16,.,TRBD2,TRBV7-9,TGTGCCAGCAGCACACTAGCGGGAGCGGCCTACAATGAGCAGTTCTTC,CASSTLAGAAYNEQFF
TRBJ2-1,14,few,TRBD2,TRBV29-1,TGCAGCGCCCGGGGGACTAGCGGGGGCCATGAGCAGTTCTTC,CSARGTSGGHEQFF
TRBJ1-5,14,once,TRBD1,TRBV30,TGTGCCTGGAACCACAGGGGGCGCAATCAGCCCCAGCATTTT,CAWNHRGRNQPQHF
TRBJ2-1,17,.,.,TRBV9,TGTGCCAGCAGCGTAGGAGGAACGGGAGCTTCCTACAATGAGCAGTTCTTC,CASSVGGTGASYNEQFF
TRBJ1-2,14,.,TRBD1,TRBV5-1,TGCGCCAGCAGCCGCGGACAGGAGAGCTATGGCTACACCTTC,CASSRGQESYGYTF
TRBJ2-5,14,.,TRBD1,TRBV2,TGTGCCAGCAGAGAGGGACAGATCCAAGAGACCCAGTACTTC,CASREGQIQETQYF
TRBJ2-1,15,.,.,TRBV7-9,TGTGCCAGCAGCCCCGGGGTAGCTCGCTACAATGAGCAGTTCTTC,CASSPGVARYNEQFF
TRBJ1-5,16,few,.,TRBV4-1,TGCGCCAGCAGCCAACGCGTCGACAGTATCAATCAGCCCCAGCATTTT,CASSQRVDSINQPQHF
TRBJ2-3,14,once,.,TRBV5-1,TGCGCCAGCAGCTGGAGGTTACGCTCAGATACGCAGTATTTT,CASSWRLRSDTQYF
TRBJ2-5,14,.,.,TRBV7-2,TGTGCCAGCAGCTTAGTTGGGGGGCAAGAGACCCAGTACTTC,CASSLVGGQETQYF